Each of the 8 T cell receptor beta chains below was sequenced from the same sample in a study of T cell responses to AZD1222 COVID-19 vaccine. Using immunoSEQ multiplex PCR, the repertoire was profiled, and TCRdb retains in-frame clones only, with some absent. This table has approximately 160,000 clones, 90% appearing once. The input for sequencing was peripheral blood, taken on day 0 of AZD1222 vaccination. These receptors were taken from an adult in good health.

Here the CDR3 DNA reads TGCGCCAGCAGCTTGGCCTTTTCCATCTCGCGGGATAACATTCAGTACTTC. Translation: CASSLAFSISRDNIQYF. This rearrangement joins TRBV5-1 to TRBJ2-4; tentatively, D is TRBD2 (6 bases). In germline, CDR1 is SGHRS, CDR2 YFSETQ. The CDR3 has 17 amino acids. V lost 0 bases to trimming and J lost 7 bases, with 20 bases between them. The full variable domain, in which reference TRBV5-1 and TRBJ2-4 provide the parts outside the CDR3, is KAGVTQTPRYLIKTRGQQVTLSCSPISGHRSVSWYQQTPGQGLQFLFEYFSETQRNKGNFPGRFSGRQFSNSRSEMNVSTLELGDSALYLCASSLAFSISRDNIQYFGAGTRLSVL.

The CDR3 coding sequence is TGTGCCAGCTCACGGGAAGCGGTTAGCAATCAGCCCCAGCATTTT. Encoded protein: CASSREAVSNQPQHF. The chain combines TRBV18 with TRBJ1-5; D is unclear. V lost 4 bases and J 0 bases, leaving 10 bases between the germline ends. CDR1 is KGHSH and CDR2 is LQKENI in the germline V gene. The CDR3 has 15 amino acids.

J is TRBJ1-2 and V is TRBV7-9; TRBD1 matches at 9 bases. The CDR3 totals 15 residues. Per germline, CDR1 SEHNR and CDR2 FQNEAQ (reference sequence). The trim removed 2 bases at V and 5 bases at J, leaving 6 bases unmatched. CDR3 amino acids: CASSLSGQGGYGYTF. In DNA form, the CDR3 reads TGTGCCAGCAGCTTATCGGGACAGGGCGGGTATGGCTACACCTTC.

In the case of this clone: The junction differs from germline at one of its ends, possibly a read error. The chain employs TRBV6-5 and TRBJ2-5; TRBD2 aligns across 10 bases. Germline CDR1 is MNHEY and CDR2 is SVGAGI. The CDR3 extends over 15 amino acids. CDR3 region: CASSDSGLAMETQYF. In DNA, the CDR3 is TGTGCCAGCAGTGACTCGGGACTAGCGATGGAGACCCAGTACTTC.

The chain is built from TRBV5-6 and TRBJ1-3; maybe TRBD1 (6 bases). Trimming shortened V by 4 bases and J by 4 bases, and 12 bases separated the two germline ends. Germline CDR1 is SGHDT and CDR2 is YYEEEE. The CDR3 is 14 amino acids. The CDR3 nucleotides read TGTGCCAGCAGCATCAGGGGTCAGGGAAACACCATATATTTT. This codes for CASSIRGQGNTIYF.

The chain couples TRBV6-6 to TRBJ2-7; TRBD1 matches 10 bases. Germline-derived CDR1 and CDR2 are MNHNY and SVGAGI (reference sequence). CDR3 length: 14 amino acids. The V segment lost 5 bases and the J segment 3 bases; nucleotides outside the gene matches: 4. As DNA, the CDR3 is TGTGCCAGCAGTCAGGGACAGGGGCACTACGAGCAGTACTTC. Protein: CASSQGQGHYEQYF.

The genes are TRBV10-3 and TRBJ2-1; the D call may be TRBD1 or TRBD2 (5 bases each). The CDR3 runs 16 residues. Deletions cut 10 bases from V and 0 bases from J, with 19 bases between. CDR1 and CDR2 from the germline V gene are ENHRY and SYGVKD. The CDR3 DNA sequence: TGTGCCACCAACCTAGAGGGGCGGAGCTCCTACAATGAGCAGTTCTTC. Translated: CATNLEGRSSYNEQFF.

Only one count was recorded for this clone. The sample carries other DNA sequences with the same CDR3. The chain is built from TRBV12-3 or TRBV12-4 and TRBJ1-1; D is uncertain. The CDR3 extends over 13 amino acids. V was trimmed by 1 base and J by 2 bases, leaving 5 bases between them. CDR3 coding DNA: TGTGCCAGCAGTTTAGGGTCAAACACTGAAGCTTTCTTT. Its translation is CASSLGSNTEAFF.